These T cell receptor beta chains were read from a single sample in a study of cytomegalovirus exposure and HLA in healthy donors. Some clones are missing from TCRdb's copy, which holds only in-frame ones; the method was immunoSEQ multiplex PCR. The sample includes tens of thousands of clones, 7.5% to 8.5% of them seen just once. Specimen: PBMCs. The source is a middle-aged man in good health and CMV-seronegative. Both conserved end residues are part of each CDR3. The D gene is left open where the match is weak. Expanded clones are given a class, and other clones once, few, many or no size at all.

v_gene: TRBV5-1; j_gene: TRBJ2-3; abundance: .; d_gene: .; CDR3aa: CATRWSTYTDTQYF; CDR3nt: TGCGCCACCCGCTGGAGCACCTACACAGATACGCAGTATTTT
v_gene: TRBV25-1; j_gene: TRBJ2-2; abundance: .; d_gene: .; CDR3aa: CASSEGIGTPNTGELCF; CDR3nt: TGTGCCAGCAGTGAGGGGATCGGGACTCCTAACACCGGGGAGCTGTGTTTT
v_gene: TRBV27; j_gene: TRBJ2-3; abundance: .; d_gene: TRBD1; CDR3aa: CASRGTGTDTQYF; CDR3nt: TGTGCCAGCAGAGGGACAGGGACAGATACGCAGTATTTT
v_gene: TRBV7-2; j_gene: TRBJ2-2; abundance: .; d_gene: TRBD1; CDR3aa: CASSTGTGTTGELFF; CDR3nt: TGTGCCAGCAGCACCGGGACAGGGACCACCGGGGAGCTGTTTTTT
v_gene: TRBV19; j_gene: TRBJ2-7; abundance: .; d_gene: .; CDR3aa: CASSSRAPSYEQYF; CDR3nt: TGTGCCAGTAGTAGTAGAGCCCCCTCCTACGAGCAGTACTTC
v_gene: TRBV19; j_gene: TRBJ1-5; abundance: .; d_gene: TRBD1; CDR3aa: CASSIDRGVVTQHF; CDR3nt: TGTGCCAGTAGTATAGACAGGGGGGTTGTGACCCAGCATTTT
v_gene: TRBV18; j_gene: TRBJ2-5; abundance: few; d_gene: TRBD1; CDR3aa: CASSSGQNPGETQYF; CDR3nt: TGTGCCAGCTCATCGGGACAGAACCCGGGGGAGACCCAGTACTTC
v_gene: TRBV28; j_gene: TRBJ1-4; abundance: .; d_gene: .; CDR3aa: CATLSTAEKLFF; CDR3nt: TGTGCCACCTTATCGACAGCTGAAAAACTGTTTTTT
v_gene: TRBV25-1; j_gene: TRBJ2-7; abundance: .; d_gene: TRBD2; CDR3aa: CASSPARTSGSYEQYF; CDR3nt: TGTGCCAGCAGTCCCGCCCGGACTAGCGGGAGCTACGAGCAGTACTTC
v_gene: TRBV5-5; j_gene: TRBJ1-2; abundance: .; d_gene: TRBD1; CDR3aa: CASSLRQGREGTNYGYTF; CDR3nt: TGTGCCAGCAGCCTCAGACAGGGGAGAGAAGGGACAAATTATGGCTACACCTTC
v_gene: TRBV7-8; j_gene: TRBJ2-2; abundance: .; d_gene: TRBD1; CDR3aa: CLTGGPLTGELFF; CDR3nt: TGCCTAACAGGGGGTCCCCTCACCGGGGAGCTGTTTTTT